Only one count was recorded for the clone carrying this T cell receptor (beta chain). Its antigen is not known. This sample is part of a study of OX40 agonist ivuxolimab in advanced cancers. Notes on the study in general: The study did not work out the antigen specificity of the expanded peripheral T cells.

Sequencing used immunoSEQ multiplex PCR; TCRdb keeps in-frame clones, though not all of them. The sample carries about 64,000 clones, 91% recorded once. This CDR3 has 13 amino acids. With 5 bases removed from V and 8 bases from J, the gap between germline ends came to 13 bases. CDR1 SGHVS and CDR2 FQNEAQ come from the germline V gene. Enrollment shut out patients with autoimmune disease history or systemic immunosuppression. This sequence was found in an adult with an advanced solid tumor such as melanoma, head and neck, liver or kidney cancer. The starting material was CD4+ or CD8+ T cells sorted from blood, obtained in a trial of the OX40 agonist ivuxolimab. The V gene is TRBV7-8, the J gene TRBJ2-4; unclear D gene. CDR3 nucleotide sequence: TGTGCCAGCAGCCTCGGCCCTGGGGACATTCAGTACTTC. Amino acids: CASSLGPGDIQYF.